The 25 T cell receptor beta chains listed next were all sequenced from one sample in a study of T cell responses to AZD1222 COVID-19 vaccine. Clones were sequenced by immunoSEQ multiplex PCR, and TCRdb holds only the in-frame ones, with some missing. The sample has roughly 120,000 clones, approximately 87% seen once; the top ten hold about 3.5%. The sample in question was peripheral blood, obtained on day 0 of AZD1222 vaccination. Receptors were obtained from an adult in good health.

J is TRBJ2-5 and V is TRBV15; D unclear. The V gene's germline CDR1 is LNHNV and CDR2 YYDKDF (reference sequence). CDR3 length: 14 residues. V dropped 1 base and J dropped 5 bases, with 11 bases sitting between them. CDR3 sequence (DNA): TGTGCCACCAGCAGAGTATCAACCAGGGAGACCCAGTACTTC. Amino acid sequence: CATSRVSTRETQYF.

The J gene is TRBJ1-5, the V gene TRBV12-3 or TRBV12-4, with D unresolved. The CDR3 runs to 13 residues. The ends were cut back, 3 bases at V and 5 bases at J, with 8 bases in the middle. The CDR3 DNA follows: TGTGCCAGCAGTTTCTCCCCGGATCAGCCCCAGCATTTT. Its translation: CASSFSPDQPQHF.

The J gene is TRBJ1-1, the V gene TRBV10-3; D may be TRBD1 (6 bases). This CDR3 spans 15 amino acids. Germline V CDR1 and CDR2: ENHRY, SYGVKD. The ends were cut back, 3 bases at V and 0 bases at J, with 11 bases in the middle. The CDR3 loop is CAISDRTDMNTEAFF. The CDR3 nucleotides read TGTGCCATCAGTGATCGGACAGACATGAACACTGAAGCTTTCTTT.

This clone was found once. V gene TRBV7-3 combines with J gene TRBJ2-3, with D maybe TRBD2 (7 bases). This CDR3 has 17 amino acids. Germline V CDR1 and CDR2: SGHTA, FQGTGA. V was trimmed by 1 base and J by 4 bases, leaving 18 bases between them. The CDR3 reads CASSLSAGRGGPDTQYF. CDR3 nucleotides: TGTGCCAGCAGCTTAAGTGCCGGCAGGGGAGGGCCAGATACGCAGTATTTT. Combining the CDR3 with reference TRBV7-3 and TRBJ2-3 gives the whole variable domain GAGVSQTPSNKVTEKGKYVELRCDPISGHTALYWYRQSLGQGPEFLIYFQGTGAADDSGLPNDRFFAVRPEGSVSTLKIQRTERGDSAVYLCASSLSAGRGGPDTQYFGPGTRLTVL.

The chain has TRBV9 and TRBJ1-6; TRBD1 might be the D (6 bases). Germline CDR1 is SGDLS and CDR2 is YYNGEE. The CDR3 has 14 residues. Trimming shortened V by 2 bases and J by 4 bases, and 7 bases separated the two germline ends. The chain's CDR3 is CASSVGQYNSPLHF. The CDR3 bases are TGTGCCAGCAGCGTCGGACAGTATAATTCACCCCTCCACTTT.

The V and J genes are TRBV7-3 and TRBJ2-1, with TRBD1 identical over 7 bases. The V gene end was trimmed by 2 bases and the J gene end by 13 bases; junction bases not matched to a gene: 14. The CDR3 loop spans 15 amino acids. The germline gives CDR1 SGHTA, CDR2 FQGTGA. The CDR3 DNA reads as TGTGCCAGCAGCTTAGAGGGGGCCCCCCGCCCCGGACAGTTCTTC. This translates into CASSLEGAPRPGQFF.

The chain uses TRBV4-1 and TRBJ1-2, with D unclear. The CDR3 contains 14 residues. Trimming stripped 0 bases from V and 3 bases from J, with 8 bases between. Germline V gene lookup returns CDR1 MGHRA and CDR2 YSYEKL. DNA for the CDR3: TGCGCCAGCAGCCAAGAACAAGGGTACTATGGCTACACCTTC. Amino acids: CASSQEQGYYGYTF.

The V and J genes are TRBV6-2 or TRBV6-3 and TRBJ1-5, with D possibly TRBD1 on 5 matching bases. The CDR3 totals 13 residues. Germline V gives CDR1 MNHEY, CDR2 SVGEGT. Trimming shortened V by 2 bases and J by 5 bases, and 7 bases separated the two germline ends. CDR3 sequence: CASSYRGYQPQHF. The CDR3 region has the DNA TGTGCCAGCAGTTACAGGGGCTATCAGCCCCAGCATTTT.

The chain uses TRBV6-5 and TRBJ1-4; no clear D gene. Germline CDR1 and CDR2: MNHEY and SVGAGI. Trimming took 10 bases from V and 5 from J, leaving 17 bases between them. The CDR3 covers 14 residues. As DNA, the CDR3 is TGTGCCATAATGTGTCGGTTTCCGAATGAAAAACTGTTTTTT. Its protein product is CAIMCRFPNEKLFF.

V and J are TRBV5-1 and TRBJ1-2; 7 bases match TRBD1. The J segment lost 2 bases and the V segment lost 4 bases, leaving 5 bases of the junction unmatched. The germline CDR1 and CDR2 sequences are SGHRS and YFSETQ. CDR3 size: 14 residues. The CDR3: CASSGGTVNYGYTF. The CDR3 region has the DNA TGCGCCAGCAGCGGGGGGACAGTCAACTATGGCTACACCTTC.

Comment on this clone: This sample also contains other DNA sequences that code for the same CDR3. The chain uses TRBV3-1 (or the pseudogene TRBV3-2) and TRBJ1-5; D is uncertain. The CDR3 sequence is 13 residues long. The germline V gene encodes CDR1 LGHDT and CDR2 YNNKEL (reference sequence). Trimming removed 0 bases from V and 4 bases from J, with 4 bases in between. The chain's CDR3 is CASSQDRNQPQHF. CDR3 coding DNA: TGTGCCAGCAGCCAAGACAGGAATCAGCCCCAGCATTTT.

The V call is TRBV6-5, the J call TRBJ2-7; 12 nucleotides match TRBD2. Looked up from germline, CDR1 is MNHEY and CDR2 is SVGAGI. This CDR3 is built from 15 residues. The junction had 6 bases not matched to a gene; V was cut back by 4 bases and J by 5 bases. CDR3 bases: TGTGCCAGCAGTTCCGGGACTAGCGGGTCGGACGAGCAGTACTTC. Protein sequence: CASSSGTSGSDEQYF.

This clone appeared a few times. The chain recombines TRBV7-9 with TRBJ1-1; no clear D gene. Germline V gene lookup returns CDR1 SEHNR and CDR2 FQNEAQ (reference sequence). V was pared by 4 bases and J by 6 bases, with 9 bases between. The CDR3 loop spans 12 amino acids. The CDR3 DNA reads TGTGCCAGCAGCTCCCTAAATCCTGAAGCTTTCTTT. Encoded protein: CASSSLNPEAFF.

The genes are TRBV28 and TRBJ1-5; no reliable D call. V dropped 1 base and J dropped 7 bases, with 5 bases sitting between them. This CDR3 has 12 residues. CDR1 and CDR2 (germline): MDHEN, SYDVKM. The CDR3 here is CASSLSGQPQHF. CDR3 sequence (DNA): TGTGCCAGCAGTTTATCGGGACAGCCCCAGCATTTT.

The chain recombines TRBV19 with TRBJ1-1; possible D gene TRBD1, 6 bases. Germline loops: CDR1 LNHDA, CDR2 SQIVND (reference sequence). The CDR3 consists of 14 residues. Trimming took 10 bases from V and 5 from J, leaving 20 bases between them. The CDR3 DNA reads TGTGCCACCAAGGGTTTGGACAGAATGACTGAAGCTTTCTTT. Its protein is CATKGLDRMTEAFF.

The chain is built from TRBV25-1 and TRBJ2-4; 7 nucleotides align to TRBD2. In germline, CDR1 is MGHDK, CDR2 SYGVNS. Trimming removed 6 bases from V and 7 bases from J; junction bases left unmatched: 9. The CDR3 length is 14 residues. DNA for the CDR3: TGTGCCAGCAGATCGACTAGCCCGATGAACATTCAGTACTTC. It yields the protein CASRSTSPMNIQYF.

CDR3 sequence (DNA): TGTGCCAGTAGTATATTTAGAATGGGTACCACTGAAGCTTTCTTT. It is translated as CASSIFRMGTTEAFF. This chain uses TRBV19 with TRBJ1-1; D is ambiguous. Trimming removed 2 bases from V and 4 bases from J, with 14 bases in between. Germline CDR1 LNHDA, CDR2 SQIVND (reference sequence). This CDR3 is built from 15 residues.

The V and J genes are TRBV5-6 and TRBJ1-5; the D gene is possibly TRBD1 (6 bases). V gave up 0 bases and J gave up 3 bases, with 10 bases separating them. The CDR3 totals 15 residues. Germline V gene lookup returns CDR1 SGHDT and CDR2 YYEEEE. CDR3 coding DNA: TGTGCCAGCAGCTTGGCGGGGGCCGTCAATCAGCCCCAGCATTTT. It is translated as CASSLAGAVNQPQHF.

The CDR3 DNA reads as TGCGCCAGCAGCTCGGGACCGTCGAACACTGAAGCTTTCTTT. Its translation: CASSSGPSNTEAFF. V gene TRBV5-1 combines with J gene TRBJ1-1, with a tentative D call TRBD1 (5 bases). The CDR3 extends over 14 amino acids. The V gene's germline CDR1 is SGHRS and CDR2 YFSETQ. V was shortened by 3 bases and J by 1 base, with 10 bases between the two germline ends.

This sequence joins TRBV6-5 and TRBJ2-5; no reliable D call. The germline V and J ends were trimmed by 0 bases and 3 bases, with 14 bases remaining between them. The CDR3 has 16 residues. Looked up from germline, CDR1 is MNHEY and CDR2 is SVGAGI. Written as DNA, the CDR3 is TGTGCCAGCAGTTACTCTGTGTTGCATCAAGAAGAGACCCAGTACTTC. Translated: CASSYSVLHQEETQYF.

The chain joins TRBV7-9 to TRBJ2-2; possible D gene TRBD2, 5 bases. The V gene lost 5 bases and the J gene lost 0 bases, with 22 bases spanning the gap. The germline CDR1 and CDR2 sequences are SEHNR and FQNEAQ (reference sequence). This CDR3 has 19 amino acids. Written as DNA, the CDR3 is TGTGCCAGCAGCCGAAGCGGCCGCTTCGCGGCGGCGAACACCGGGGAGCTGTTTTTT. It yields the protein CASSRSGRFAAANTGELFF.

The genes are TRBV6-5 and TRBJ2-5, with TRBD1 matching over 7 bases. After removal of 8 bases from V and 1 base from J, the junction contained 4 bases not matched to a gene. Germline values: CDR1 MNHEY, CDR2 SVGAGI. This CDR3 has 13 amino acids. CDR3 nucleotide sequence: TGTGCCAGCTGTCACAGGGGCCAAGAGACCCAGTACTTC. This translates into CASCHRGQETQYF.

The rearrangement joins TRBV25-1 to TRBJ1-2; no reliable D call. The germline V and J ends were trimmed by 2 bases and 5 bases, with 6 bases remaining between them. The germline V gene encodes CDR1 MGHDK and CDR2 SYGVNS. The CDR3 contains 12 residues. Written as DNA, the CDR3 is TGTGCCAGCAGTGAAGGGCGTTATGGCTACACCTTC. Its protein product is CASSEGRYGYTF.

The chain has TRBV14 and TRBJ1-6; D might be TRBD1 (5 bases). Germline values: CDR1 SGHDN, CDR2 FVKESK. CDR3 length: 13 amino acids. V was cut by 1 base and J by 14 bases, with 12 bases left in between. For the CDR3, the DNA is TGTGCCAGCAGCCAAGGTGGGGACCTCACCCTCCACTTT. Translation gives CASSQGGDLTLHF.

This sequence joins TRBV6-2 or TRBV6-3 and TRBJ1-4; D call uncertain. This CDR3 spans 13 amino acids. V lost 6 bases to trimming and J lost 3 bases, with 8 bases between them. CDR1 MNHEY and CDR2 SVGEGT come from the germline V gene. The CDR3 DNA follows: TGTGCCAGCAGCCCGCGCCCTAATGAAAAACTGTTTTTT. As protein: CASSPRPNEKLFF.